The subject of this entry is one TCR beta chain. Its matching antigen is unknown. This sample is drawn from a study of T cell responses to AZD1222 COVID-19 vaccine. Study findings and constraints: Sampled repertoires all dated from after the peak T cell response.

The repertoire was sequenced with immunoSEQ multiplex PCR; TCRdb's copy has only in-frame clones and lacks some. This table has more than 20,000 clones, roughly 84% appearing once. CDR1 SQVTM and CDR2 ANQGSEA come from the germline V gene. This CDR3 region has 12 residues. V lost 0 bases, J lost 8 bases, and 10 bases lay in between. The source of this sequence is an adult who received the AZD1222 COVID-19 vaccine. Sequenced material: peripheral blood, taken 28 days after the second AZD1222 dose. The chain uses TRBV29-1 and TRBJ1-2; perhaps TRBD1 as D (5 bases). The CDR3 sequence is CSVEDPRVGYTF. DNA for the CDR3: TGCAGCGTTGAAGATCCCAGGGTCGGCTACACCTTC. The entire variable domain, with the rest obtained from reference TRBV29-1 and TRBJ1-2, is as follows: SAVISQKPSRDICQRGTSLTIQCQVDSQVTMMFWYRQQPGQSLTLIATANQGSEATYESGFVIDKFPISRPNLTFSTLTVSNMSPEDSSIYLCSVEDPRVGYTFGSGTRLTVV.